This T cell receptor beta chain was recovered during a study of beta chain features in type 1 diabetes. As regards this clone: The antigen is not known.

Expressed TCRB transcripts got sequenced, as all isolated RNA was reverse transcribed. Profiled with immunoSEQ multiplex PCR; TCRdb holds only in-frame clones, not every one. This table holds about 710,000 clones, more than 13% found once. Points from the study as a whole: TCRB CDR3s from Type 1 diabetes patients were moderately but significantly shorter in all four CD4+ subsets.

The receptor was isolated from a man between 18 and 35 years old with type 1 diabetes. Source material: naive CD4+ T cells from blood.

The CDR3 bases are TGCAGCGCTAAAGGGACAGATAATCAGCCCCAGCATTTT. Its protein is CSAKGTDNQPQHF. The V and J genes are TRBV29-1 and TRBJ1-5; 7 bases line up with TRBD1. Germline V gives CDR1 SQVTM, CDR2 ANQGSEA. The CDR3 is 13 residues long. V was clipped by 7 bases and J by 4 bases; unmatched bases: 7. The variable domain in full, with the rest retrieved from reference TRBV29-1 and TRBJ1-5, is SAVISQKPSRDICQRGTSLTIQCQVDSQVTMMFWYRQQPGQSLTLIATANQGSEATYESGFVIDKFPISRPNLTFSTLTVSNMSPEDSSIYLCSAKGTDNQPQHFGDGTRLSIL.